These 5 T cell receptor beta chains share one sample of origin, sequenced in a study of shared clonotypes between healthy human individuals. Assay: immunoSEQ multiplex PCR; the TCRdb copy retains only in-frame clones and omits some. The repertoire has roughly 2.5 million clones, roughly nine tenths of them found once; the top ten carry around 0.15%. Input material: naive CD4+ T cells sorted from blood. Noted subset: CD45RA+ positively selected. The receptors stem from a man between 18 and 29 years old in good health.

Of note for this clone: Different DNA sequences within this sample yield the same CDR3. The gene calls are TRBV4-3 and TRBJ2-7; D ambiguous. The V end lost 0 bases, the J end lost 4 bases, and 7 bases lay between the germline ends. The CDR3 is made up of 13 amino acids. Germline V lookup: CDR1 LGHNA, CDR2 YSLEER. The CDR3 protein is CASSQDLPYEQYF. In nucleotides, the CDR3 is TGCGCCAGCAGCCAAGATCTTCCTTACGAGCAGTACTTC.

The sample holds one count of this clone. This chain connects TRBV11-1 to TRBJ1-1, with D perhaps TRBD1 (6 bases). From germline, CDR1 is SGHAT and CDR2 FQDESV (reference sequence). The CDR3 is made up of 15 amino acids. Trimming left V 6 bases short and J 5 bases short, with 19 bases between. CDR3 residues: CASRRTETSWTEAFF. CDR3 DNA: TGTGCCAGCAGGAGGACAGAGACCTCATGGACTGAAGCTTTCTTT.

J is TRBJ2-2 and V is TRBV5-1; 9 bases are shared with TRBD1. Germline V gene sequence: CDR1 SGHRS, CDR2 YFSETQ. The ends lost 3 bases at V and 3 bases at J; junction bases unmatched: 3. The CDR3 loop spans 15 amino acids. The CDR3 sequence: CASSWTGADTGELFF. The CDR3 DNA sequence: TGCGCCAGCAGCTGGACAGGGGCCGACACCGGGGAGCTGTTTTTT.

This clone was detected once. The genes are TRBV18 and TRBJ1-1; TRBD1 aligns across 7 bases. Germline V gene sequence: CDR1 KGHSH, CDR2 LQKENI. This CDR3 comprises 16 residues. V trimming: 0 bases; J trimming: 4 bases; junction bases outside the gene matches: 8. The CDR3 sequence is CASSPPATGWSTEAFF. The CDR3 DNA reads TGTGCCAGCTCACCACCGGCGACAGGGTGGAGCACTGAAGCTTTCTTT.

The chain is built from TRBV14 and TRBJ2-7; D gene unclear. The ends were cut back, 0 bases at V and 4 bases at J, with 13 bases in the middle. This CDR3 contains 15 residues. The germline V gene has CDR1 SGHDN and CDR2 FVKESK. The CDR3 region has the DNA TGTGCCAGCAGCCAAGATGGGGTAGAGCGTTACGAGCAGTACTTC. It encodes CASSQDGVERYEQYF.